This T cell receptor beta chain was identified in a study of blood T cells in healthy people across ages. The overall study: Through template switching, about one barcoded beta molecule was captured per two T cells, as measured in model experiments. Findings and limits, study-wide: In older individuals, TCR beta diversity per million T cells was lower, falling roughly linearly with age.

In regard to this clonotype: Antigen specificity is unknown.

Germline V lookup: CDR1 KGHSH, CDR2 LQKENI. Losses at the gene ends were 4 bases for V and 5 bases for J; bases not matched to a gene: 11. This CDR3 has 16 residues. The authors ran a second PCR of about 7 to 11 cycles using a sample-barcoded 5' primer and a J-beta primer mix. MiXCR, applied by TCRdb to the 5' RACE reads, yields one record per CDR3 protein. The profile covers around 750,000 distinct CDR3 sequences, with approximately 53% appearing a single time and approximately 41% taken by the ten largest. Sequences were obtained from blood. This sequence joins TRBV18 and TRBJ2-7; 10 nucleotides align to TRBD2. The TCR was taken from an elderly man in good health. The CDR3 DNA follows: TGTGCCAGCTCACTCTTAGCGGGAGGCCCCAGGAACGAGCAGTACTTC. It is translated as CASSLLAGGPRNEQYF.